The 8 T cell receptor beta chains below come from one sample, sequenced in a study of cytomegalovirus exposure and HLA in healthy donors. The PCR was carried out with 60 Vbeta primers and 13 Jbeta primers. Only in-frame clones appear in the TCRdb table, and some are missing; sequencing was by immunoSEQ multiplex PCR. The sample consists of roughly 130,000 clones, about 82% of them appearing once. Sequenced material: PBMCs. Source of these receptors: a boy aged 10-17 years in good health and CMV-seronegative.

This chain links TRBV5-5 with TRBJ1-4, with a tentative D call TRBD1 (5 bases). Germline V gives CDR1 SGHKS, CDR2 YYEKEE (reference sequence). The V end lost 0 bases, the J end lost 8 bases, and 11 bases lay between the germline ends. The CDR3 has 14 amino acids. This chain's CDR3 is CASSLVAGIEKLFF. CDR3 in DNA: TGTGCCAGCAGCTTGGTTGCAGGGATAGAAAAACTGTTTTTT.

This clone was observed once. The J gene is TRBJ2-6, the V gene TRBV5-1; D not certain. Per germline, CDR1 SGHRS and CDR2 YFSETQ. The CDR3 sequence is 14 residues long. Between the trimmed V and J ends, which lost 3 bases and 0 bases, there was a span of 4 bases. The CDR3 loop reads CASSSRSGANVLTF. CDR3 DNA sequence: TGCGCCAGCAGCTCTCGCTCTGGGGCCAACGTCCTGACTTTC.

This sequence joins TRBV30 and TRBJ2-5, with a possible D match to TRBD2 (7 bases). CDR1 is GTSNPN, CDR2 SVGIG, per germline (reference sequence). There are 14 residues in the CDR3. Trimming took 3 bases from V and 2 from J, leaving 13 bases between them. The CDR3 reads CAWRWAGAQETQYF. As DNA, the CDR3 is TGTGCCTGGAGGTGGGCGGGGGCACAAGAGACCCAGTACTTC.

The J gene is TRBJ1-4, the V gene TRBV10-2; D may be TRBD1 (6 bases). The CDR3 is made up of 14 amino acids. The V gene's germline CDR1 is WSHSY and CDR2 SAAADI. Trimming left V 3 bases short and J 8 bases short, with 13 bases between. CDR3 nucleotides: TGCGCCAGCAGTGAACAACAGGGTGGAGAAAAACTGTTTTTT. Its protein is CASSEQQGGEKLFF.

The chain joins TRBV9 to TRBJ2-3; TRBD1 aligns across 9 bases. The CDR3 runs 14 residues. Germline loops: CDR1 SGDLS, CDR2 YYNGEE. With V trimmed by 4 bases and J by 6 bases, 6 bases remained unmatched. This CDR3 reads CASSLGTGRDTQYF. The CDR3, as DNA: TGTGCCAGCAGCCTGGGGACAGGGAGGGATACGCAGTATTTT.

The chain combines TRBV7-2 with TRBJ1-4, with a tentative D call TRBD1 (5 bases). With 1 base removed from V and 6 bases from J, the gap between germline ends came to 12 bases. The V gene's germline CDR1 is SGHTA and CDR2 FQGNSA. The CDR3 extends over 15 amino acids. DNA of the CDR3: TGTGCCAGCAGCTTAGACAGGATGCATGATGAAAAACTGTTTTTT. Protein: CASSLDRMHDEKLFF.

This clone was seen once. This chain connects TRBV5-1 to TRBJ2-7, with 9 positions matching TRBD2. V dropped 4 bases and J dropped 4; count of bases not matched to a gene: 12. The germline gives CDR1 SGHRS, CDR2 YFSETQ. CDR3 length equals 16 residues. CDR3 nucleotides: TGCGCCAGCAGCCCGGGACTAGCCGATTCCGTTTACGAGCAGTACTTC. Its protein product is CASSPGLADSVYEQYF. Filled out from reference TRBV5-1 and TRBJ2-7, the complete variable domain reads KAGVTQTPRYLIKTRGQQVTLSCSPISGHRSVSWYQQTPGQGLQFLFEYFSETQRNKGNFPGRFSGRQFSNSRSEMNVSTLELGDSALYLCASSPGLADSVYEQYFGPGTRLTVT.

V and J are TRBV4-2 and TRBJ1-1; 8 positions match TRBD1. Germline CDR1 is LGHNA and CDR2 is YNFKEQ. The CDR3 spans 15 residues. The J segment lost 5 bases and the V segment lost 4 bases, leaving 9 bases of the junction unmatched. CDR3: CASSPDRGGLTEAFF. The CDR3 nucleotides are TGTGCCAGCAGCCCTGACAGGGGTGGGTTAACTGAAGCTTTCTTT.